What follows is one TCR beta chain and its context. Its antigen is still unknown. This sample is part of a study of shared clonotypes between healthy human individuals. Background on the study: Three CD4 naive, three CD4 memory, two CD8 naive and one CD8 memory plate were used per donor. General study findings and limits: The sharing of 5% to 5.5% of naive CD4 clonotypes was seen across a handful of donors. On the whole, naive subsets had larger estimated richness than memory subsets had.

Using 200 ng DNA, approximately 30,000 T cell genomes, the sorted-subset replicate PCRs were run. Here immunoSEQ multiplex PCR was the method, and the copy in TCRdb shows in-frame clones only, minus some. Of 1.4 million to 1.5 million clones in the sample, roughly 96% were seen once. The CDR3 covers 14 residues. Germline V CDR1 and CDR2: SGHKS, YYEKEE (reference sequence). Trimming took 0 bases from V and 2 from J, leaving 7 bases between them. The V gene is TRBV5-5, the J gene TRBJ2-3; D gene uncertain. The receptor comes from a man younger than 40 in good health. The specimen sequenced was naive CD4+ T cells sorted from blood. As to subset: CD45RA+ positively selected. The CDR3 loop is CASSLAVITDTQYF. The CDR3 nucleotides read TGTGCCAGCAGCTTGGCGGTCATCACAGATACGCAGTATTTT.